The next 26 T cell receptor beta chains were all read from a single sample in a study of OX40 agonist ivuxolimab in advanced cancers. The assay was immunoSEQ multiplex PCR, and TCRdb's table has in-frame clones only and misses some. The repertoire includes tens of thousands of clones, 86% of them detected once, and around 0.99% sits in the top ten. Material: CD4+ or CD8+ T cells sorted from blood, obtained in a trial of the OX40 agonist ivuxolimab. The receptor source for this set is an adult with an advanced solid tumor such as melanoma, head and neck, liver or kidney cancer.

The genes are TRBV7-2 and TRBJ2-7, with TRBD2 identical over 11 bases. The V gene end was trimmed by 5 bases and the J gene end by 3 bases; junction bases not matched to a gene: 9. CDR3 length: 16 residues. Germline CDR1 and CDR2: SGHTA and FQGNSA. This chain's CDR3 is CASSAQTGLAGYEQYF. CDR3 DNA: TGTGCCAGCAGCGCCCAAACTGGACTAGCGGGCTACGAGCAGTACTTC.

CDR3 nucleotides: TGTGCCAGCAGTCCTGACAGGGGTAAGTACGAGCAGTACTTC. Residues: CASSPDRGKYEQYF. The chain is built from TRBV6-6 and TRBJ2-7, with TRBD1 matching over 8 bases. This CDR3 has 14 residues. Looked up from germline, CDR1 is MNHNY and CDR2 is SVGAGI (reference sequence). The V gene end was trimmed by 5 bases and the J gene end by 4 bases; junction bases not matched to a gene: 7.

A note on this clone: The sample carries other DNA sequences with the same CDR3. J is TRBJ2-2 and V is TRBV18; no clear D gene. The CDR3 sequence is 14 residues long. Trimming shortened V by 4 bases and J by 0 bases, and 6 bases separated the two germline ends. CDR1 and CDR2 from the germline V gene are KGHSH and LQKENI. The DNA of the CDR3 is TGTGCCAGCTCACGTGAGGCGAACACCGGGGAGCTGTTTTTT. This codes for CASSREANTGELFF.

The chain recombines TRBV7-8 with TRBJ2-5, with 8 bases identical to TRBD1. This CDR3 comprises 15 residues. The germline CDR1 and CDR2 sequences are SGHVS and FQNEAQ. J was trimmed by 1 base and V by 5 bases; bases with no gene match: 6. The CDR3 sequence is CASSPGQGLQETQYF. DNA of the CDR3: TGTGCCAGCAGCCCAGGACAGGGTCTCCAAGAGACCCAGTACTTC.

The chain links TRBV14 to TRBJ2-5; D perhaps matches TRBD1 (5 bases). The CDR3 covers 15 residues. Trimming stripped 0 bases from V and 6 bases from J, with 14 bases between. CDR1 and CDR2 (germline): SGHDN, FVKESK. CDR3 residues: CASSQDGQGRQTQYF. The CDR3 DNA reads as TGTGCCAGCAGCCAAGATGGCCAGGGAAGGCAGACCCAGTACTTC. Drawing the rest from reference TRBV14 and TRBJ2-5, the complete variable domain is EAGVTQFPSHSVIEKGQTVTLRCDPISGHDNLYWYRRVMGKEIKFLLHFVKESKQDESGMPNNRFLAERTGGTYSTLKVQPAELEDSGVYFCASSQDGQGRQTQYFGPGTRLLVL.

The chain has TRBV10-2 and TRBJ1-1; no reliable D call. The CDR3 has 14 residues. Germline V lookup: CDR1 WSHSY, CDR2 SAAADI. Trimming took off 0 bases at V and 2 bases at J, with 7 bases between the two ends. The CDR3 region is CASSESTYNTEAFF. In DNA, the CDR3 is TGCGCCAGCAGTGAGTCGACGTACAACACTGAAGCTTTCTTT.

The CDR3 DNA sequence: TGTGCCAGCAGTGGTGACAGGGGCTCCTCCTACGAGCAGTACTTC. Its protein is CASSGDRGSSYEQYF. This chain joins TRBV6-5 and TRBJ2-7; 8 nucleotides agree with TRBD1. Germline V lookup: CDR1 MNHEY, CDR2 SVGAGI. V lost 5 bases, J lost 0 bases, and 6 bases stayed unmatched. The CDR3 has 15 residues.

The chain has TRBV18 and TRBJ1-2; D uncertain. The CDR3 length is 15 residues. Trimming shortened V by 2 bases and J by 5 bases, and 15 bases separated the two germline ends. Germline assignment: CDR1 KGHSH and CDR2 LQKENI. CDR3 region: CASSPSAWERYGYTF. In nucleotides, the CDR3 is TGTGCCAGCTCACCATCGGCGTGGGAGCGGTATGGCTACACCTTC.

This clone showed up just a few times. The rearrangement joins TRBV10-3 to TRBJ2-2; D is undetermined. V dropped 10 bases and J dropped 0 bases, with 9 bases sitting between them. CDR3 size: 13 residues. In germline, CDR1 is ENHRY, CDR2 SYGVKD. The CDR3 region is CATDKSNTGELFF. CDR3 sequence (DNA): TGTGCCACAGACAAGTCGAACACCGGGGAGCTGTTTTTT.

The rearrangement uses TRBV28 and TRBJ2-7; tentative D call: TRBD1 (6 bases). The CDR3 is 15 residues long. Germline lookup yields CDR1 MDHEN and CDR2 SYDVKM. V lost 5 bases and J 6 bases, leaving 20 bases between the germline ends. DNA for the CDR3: TGTGCCAGCAGTCCCCAGGGGCAGGGTCTGGCCGAGCAGTACTTC. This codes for CASSPQGQGLAEQYF.

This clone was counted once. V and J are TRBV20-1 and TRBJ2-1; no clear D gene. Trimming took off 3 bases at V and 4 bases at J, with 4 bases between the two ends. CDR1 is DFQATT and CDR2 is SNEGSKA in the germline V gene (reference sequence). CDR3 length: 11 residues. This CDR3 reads CSARAYNEQFF. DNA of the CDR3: TGCAGTGCTAGGGCTTACAATGAGCAGTTCTTC.

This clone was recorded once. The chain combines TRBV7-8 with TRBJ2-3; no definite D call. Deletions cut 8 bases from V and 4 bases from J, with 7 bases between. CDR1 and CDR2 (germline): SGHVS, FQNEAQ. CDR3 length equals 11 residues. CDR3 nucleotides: TGTGCCAGCGAAAACGCAGATACGCAGTATTTT. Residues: CASENADTQYF.

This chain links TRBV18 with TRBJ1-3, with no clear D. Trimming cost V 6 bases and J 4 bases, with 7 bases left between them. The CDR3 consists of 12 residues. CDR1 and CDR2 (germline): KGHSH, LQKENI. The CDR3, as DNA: TGTGCCAGCTCCCCCGGGGGAAACACCATATATTTT. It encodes CASSPGGNTIYF. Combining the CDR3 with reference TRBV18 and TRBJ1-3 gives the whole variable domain NAGVMQNPRHLVRRRGQEARLRCSPMKGHSHVYWYRQLPEEGLKFMVYLQKENIIDESGMPKERFSAEFPKEGPSILRIQQVVRGDSAAYFCASSPGGNTIYFGEGSWLTVV.

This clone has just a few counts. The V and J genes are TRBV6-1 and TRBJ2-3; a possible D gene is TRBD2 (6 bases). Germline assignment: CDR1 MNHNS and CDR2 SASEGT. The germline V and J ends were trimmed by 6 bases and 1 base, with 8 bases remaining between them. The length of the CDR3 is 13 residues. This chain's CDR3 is CASRPGGTDTQYF. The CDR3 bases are TGTGCCAGCAGGCCGGGGGGCACAGATACGCAGTATTTT.

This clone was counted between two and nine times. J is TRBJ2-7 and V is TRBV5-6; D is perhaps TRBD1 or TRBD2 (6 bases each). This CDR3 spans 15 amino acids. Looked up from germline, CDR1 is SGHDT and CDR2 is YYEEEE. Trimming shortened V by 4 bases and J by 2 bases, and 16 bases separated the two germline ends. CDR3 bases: TGTGCCAGCAGCGACCGGGGGCGCAGCACCTACGAGCAGTACTTC. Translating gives CASSDRGRSTYEQYF.

The DNA of the CDR3 is TGTGCCAGCAGTTTAGGAGCGGGAGTAGTCGGGGAGCTGTTTTTT. Translating gives CASSLGAGVVGELFF. The chain recombines TRBV27 with TRBJ2-2; 8 bases line up with TRBD2. The CDR3 sequence is 15 residues long. Germline lookup yields CDR1 MNHEY and CDR2 SMNVEV (reference sequence). Trimming cost V 2 bases and J 7 bases; bases outside gene matches: 6.

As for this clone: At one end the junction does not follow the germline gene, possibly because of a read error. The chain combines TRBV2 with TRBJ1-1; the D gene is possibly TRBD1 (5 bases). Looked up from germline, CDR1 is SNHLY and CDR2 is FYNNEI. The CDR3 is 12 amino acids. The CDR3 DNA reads TGTGCCGGCAGGGACTGGAACGCTGAAGCTTTCTTT. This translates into CAGRDWNAEAFF.

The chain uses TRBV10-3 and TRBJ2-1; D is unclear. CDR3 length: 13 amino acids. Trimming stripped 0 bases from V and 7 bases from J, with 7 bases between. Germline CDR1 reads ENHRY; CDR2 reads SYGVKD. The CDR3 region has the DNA TGTGCCATCAGTGAGTCCCTAGGGAATGAGCAGTTCTTC. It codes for CAISESLGNEQFF.

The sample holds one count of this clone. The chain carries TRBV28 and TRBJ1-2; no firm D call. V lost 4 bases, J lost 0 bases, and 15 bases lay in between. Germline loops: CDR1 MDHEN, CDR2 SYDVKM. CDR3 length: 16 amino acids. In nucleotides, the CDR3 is TGTGCCAGCAGTTCCCCTGGCACGCCAGCTAACTATGGCTACACCTTC. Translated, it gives CASSSPGTPANYGYTF.

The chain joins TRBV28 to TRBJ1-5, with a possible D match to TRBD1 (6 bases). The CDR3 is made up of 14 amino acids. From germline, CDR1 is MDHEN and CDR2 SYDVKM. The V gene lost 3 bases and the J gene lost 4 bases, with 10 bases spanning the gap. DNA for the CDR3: TGTGCCAGCAGTTTCGGGACACCGAATCAGCCCCAGCATTTT. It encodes CASSFGTPNQPQHF.

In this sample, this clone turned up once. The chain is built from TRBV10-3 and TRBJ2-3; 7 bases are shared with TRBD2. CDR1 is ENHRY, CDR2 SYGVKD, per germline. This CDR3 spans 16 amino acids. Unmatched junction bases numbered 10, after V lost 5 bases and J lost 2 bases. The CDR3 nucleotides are TGTGCCATCAGTTCTCAAGGCGGGAGCCCCACAGATACGCAGTATTTT. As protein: CAISSQGGSPTDTQYF.

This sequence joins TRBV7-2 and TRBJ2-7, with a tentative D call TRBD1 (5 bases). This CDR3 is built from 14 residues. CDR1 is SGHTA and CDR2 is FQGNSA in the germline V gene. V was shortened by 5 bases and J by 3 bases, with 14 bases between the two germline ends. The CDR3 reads CASSLGEGYYEQYF. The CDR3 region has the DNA TGTGCCAGCAGCCTAGGGGAAGGGTACTACGAGCAGTACTTC.

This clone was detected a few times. The DNA of the CDR3 is TGCGCCAGCAGCTTGGTTTCACAGAGAAACACCGGGGAGCTGTTTTTT. Translation gives CASSLVSQRNTGELFF. This chain joins TRBV5-1 and TRBJ2-2, with D unresolved. Germline CDR1 SGHRS, CDR2 YFSETQ. Trimming took 0 bases from V and 2 from J, leaving 11 bases between them. The CDR3 extends over 16 amino acids.

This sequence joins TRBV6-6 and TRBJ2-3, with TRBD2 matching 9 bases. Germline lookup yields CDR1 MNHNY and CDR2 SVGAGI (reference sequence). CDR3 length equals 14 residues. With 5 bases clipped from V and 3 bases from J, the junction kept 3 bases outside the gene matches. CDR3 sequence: CASSRTSETDTQYF. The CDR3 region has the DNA TGTGCCAGCAGTCGGACTAGCGAAACAGATACGCAGTATTTT.

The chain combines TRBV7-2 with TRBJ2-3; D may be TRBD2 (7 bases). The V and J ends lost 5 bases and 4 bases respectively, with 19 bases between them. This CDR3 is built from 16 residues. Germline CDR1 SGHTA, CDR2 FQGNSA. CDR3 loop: CASSQLRGGGADTQYF. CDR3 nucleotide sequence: TGTGCCAGCAGCCAGCTTCGAGGGGGGGGCGCAGATACGCAGTATTTT.

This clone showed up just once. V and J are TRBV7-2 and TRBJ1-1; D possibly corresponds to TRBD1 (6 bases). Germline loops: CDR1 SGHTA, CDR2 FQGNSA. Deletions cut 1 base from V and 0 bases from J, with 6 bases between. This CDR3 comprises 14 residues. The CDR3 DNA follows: TGTGCCAGCAGCTTAGACAGGGTGAACACTGAAGCTTTCTTT. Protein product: CASSLDRVNTEAFF.